The 24 T cell receptor beta chains below all came from one sample that was sequenced in a study of blood T cell repertoires in COVID-19. Only in-frame clones appear in the TCRdb table, and some are missing; sequencing was by immunoSEQ multiplex PCR. The sample has about 87,000 clones; over 75% are singletons. Sequences were obtained from peripheral blood. The origin of the receptors is a woman in her seventies with acute or convalescent COVID-19.

The V and J genes are TRBV6-5 and TRBJ1-4; TRBD1 agrees at 7 bases. There are 14 residues in the CDR3. V trimming: 6 bases; J trimming: 8 bases; junction bases outside the gene matches: 9. From germline, CDR1 is MNHEY and CDR2 SVGAGI. The CDR3 sequence: CASRHDRVREKLFF. CDR3 coding DNA: TGTGCCAGCAGACACGACAGGGTACGAGAAAAACTGTTTTTT.

The chain employs TRBV30 and TRBJ1-2; D gene uncertain. V gave up 7 bases and J gave up 8 bases, with 11 bases separating them. CDR3 length equals 10 residues. The V gene's germline CDR1 is GTSNPN and CDR2 SVGIG (reference sequence). The CDR3 DNA sequence: TGTGCCTTTCAGCTGAGGGGCTACACCTTC. Protein product: CAFQLRGYTF.

This chain connects TRBV3-1 (or the pseudogene TRBV3-2) to TRBJ1-2, with 9 bases identical to TRBD1. CDR1 LGHDT and CDR2 YNNKEL come from the germline V gene (reference sequence). This CDR3 is 15 amino acids long. Losses at the gene ends were 4 bases for V and 3 bases for J; bases not matched to a gene: 6. CDR3 sequence (DNA): TGTGCCAGCAGCCGAGTCCGGGACAGGGACTATGGCTACACCTTC. This encodes CASSRVRDRDYGYTF.

In its sample, this clone was seen a few times. CDR3 protein: CASRGRGQGSYNEQFF. The CDR3 region has the DNA TGCGCCAGCAGGGGGCGGGGGCAGGGCTCCTACAATGAGCAGTTCTTC. The chain recombines TRBV10-2 with TRBJ2-1, with D perhaps TRBD2 (7 bases). CDR1 is WSHSY, CDR2 SAAADI, per germline. This CDR3 comprises 16 residues. Trimming removed 6 bases at V and 0 bases at J, with 15 bases between.

The genes are TRBV5-1 and TRBJ1-2; no firm D call. CDR1 and CDR2 from the germline V gene are SGHRS and YFSETQ. This CDR3 contains 14 residues. V lost 5 bases and J lost 4, with 15 bases in between. CDR3 loop: CASSEARDSYGYTF. For the CDR3, the DNA is TGCGCCAGCAGTGAGGCGCGTGATAGCTATGGCTACACCTTC.

The chain employs TRBV5-1 and TRBJ1-1, with D uncertain. The germline V gene encodes CDR1 SGHRS and CDR2 YFSETQ. V dropped 4 bases and J dropped 5 bases, with 12 bases sitting between them. The length of the CDR3 is 13 residues. CDR3 nucleotides: TGCGCCAGCAGCGCTGACGGGTGGACTGAAGCTTTCTTT. Translating gives CASSADGWTEAFF.

CDR3 sequence: CASAGQGDYEQYF. The CDR3 nucleotides read TGTGCCAGCGCAGGACAGGGAGACTACGAGCAGTACTTC. The rearrangement links TRBV3-1 (or the pseudogene TRBV3-2) to TRBJ2-7; 8 bases are a match to TRBD1. The CDR3 length is 13 residues. Losses at the gene ends were 8 bases for V and 3 bases for J; bases not matched to a gene: 6. Germline V gene lookup returns CDR1 LGHDT and CDR2 YNNKEL (reference sequence).

In its sample, this clone was seen once. V gene TRBV19 combines with J gene TRBJ1-1; 7 bases are shared with TRBD1. From germline, CDR1 is LNHDA and CDR2 SQIVND (reference sequence). The CDR3 covers 18 residues. J gave up 0 bases and V 3 bases, and 13 bases lay outside the gene matches. CDR3 in amino acids: CASSMYQGGRTLNTEAFF. The CDR3 nucleotides are TGTGCCAGTAGTATGTACCAGGGGGGACGTACTTTGAACACTGAAGCTTTCTTT.

This clone appeared a few times. The DNA for the CDR3 is TGCGCCAGCAGCGCCGACAGCCAGGGGTTAAGTGGCTACACCTTC. Encoded protein: CASSADSQGLSGYTF. The V and J genes are TRBV5-1 and TRBJ1-2; D is possibly TRBD1 (6 bases). The CDR3 covers 15 residues. The germline V and J ends were trimmed by 4 bases and 7 bases, with 20 bases remaining between them. The germline gives CDR1 SGHRS, CDR2 YFSETQ.

The CDR3 bases are TGTGCCAGAAGCTTGGCCGTGGCTAGCGGGGGGTTGTACAATGAGCAGTTCTTC. The encoded protein is CARSLAVASGGLYNEQFF. The rearrangement uses TRBV5-3 and TRBJ2-1, with 11 bases aligning to TRBD2. TRBV5-3 is labeled an ORF, and its function is uncertain. The CDR3 length is 18 residues. The trim removed 0 bases at V and 4 bases at J, leaving 9 bases unmatched.

This clone showed up many times. The J gene is TRBJ1-6, the V gene TRBV4-1, with D possibly matching TRBD1 (5 bases). The germline V and J ends were trimmed by 4 bases and 10 bases, with 17 bases remaining between them. CDR1 MGHRA and CDR2 YSYEKL come from the germline V gene. The CDR3 spans 15 residues. CDR3 protein: CASSLGGILGSPLHF. DNA of the CDR3: TGCGCCAGCAGCCTTGGGGGGATTTTGGGGTCACCCCTCCACTTT.

V and J are TRBV2 and TRBJ2-3; 11 bases map to TRBD2. V gave up 7 bases and J gave up 0 bases; unmatched junction bases: 6. The CDR3 spans 16 residues. Germline V CDR1 and CDR2: SNHLY, FYNNEI. The CDR3 nucleotides read TGTGCCAGCATAGCGGGGGGGCTCCCTAGCACAGATACGCAGTATTTT. Translating gives CASIAGGLPSTDTQYF.

The chain employs TRBV10-3 and TRBJ1-1; 7 bases align to TRBD1. In germline, CDR1 is ENHRY, CDR2 SYGVKD. Trimming took 7 bases from V and 1 from J; bases not matched to a gene: 3. This CDR3 has 13 amino acids. CDR3 sequence reads: CAINRGENTEAFF. The CDR3 bases are TGTGCCATCAACAGGGGAGAGAACACTGAAGCTTTCTTT.

CDR3 in DNA: TGTGCCAGCAGCTTATGGAGCGGGGTCAAAAACATTCAGTACTTC. It is translated as CASSLWSGVKNIQYF. The chain recombines TRBV11-1 with TRBJ2-4; 7 bases are a match to TRBD2. Germline-derived CDR1 and CDR2 are SGHAT and FQDESV (reference sequence). The CDR3 consists of 15 residues. The V segment lost 2 bases and the J segment 3 bases; nucleotides outside the gene matches: 4.

This rearrangement joins TRBV5-1 to TRBJ2-1; the D is unclear. CDR3 length: 15 amino acids. Germline V gene data show CDR1 as SGHRS and CDR2 as YFSETQ. The V and J ends lost 0 bases and 1 base respectively, with 8 bases between them. DNA of the CDR3: TGCGCCAGCAGCTTGGACACCTTATCCTACAATGAGCAGTTCTTC. Translated: CASSLDTLSYNEQFF.

The rearrangement uses TRBV3-1 (or the pseudogene TRBV3-2) and TRBJ1-2; 9 positions match TRBD1. V gave up 4 bases and J gave up 3 bases; unmatched junction bases: 6. Germline V lookup: CDR1 LGHDT, CDR2 YNNKEL (reference sequence). The CDR3 covers 15 residues. The CDR3 here is CASSRWDREDYGYTF. The CDR3 DNA sequence: TGTGCCAGCAGCCGATGGGACAGGGAAGACTATGGCTACACCTTC.

The chain is built from TRBV7-2 and TRBJ1-1, with TRBD1 matching 7 bases. Germline V lookup: CDR1 SGHTA, CDR2 FQGNSA. The CDR3 contains 15 residues. The V gene end was trimmed by 5 bases and the J gene end by 1 base; junction bases not matched to a gene: 7. CDR3 DNA sequence: TGTGCCAGCAGCCCCCTAGGGGGCCAGAACACTGAAGCTTTCTTT. Protein: CASSPLGGQNTEAFF.

This chain joins TRBV27 and TRBJ2-3; 11 nucleotides align to TRBD2. The CDR3 covers 15 residues. Per germline, CDR1 MNHEY and CDR2 SMNVEV (reference sequence). V shed 6 bases and J 3 bases; nucleotides not matched to a gene: 5. CDR3 region: CASRRLAGQTDTQYF. The CDR3, as DNA: TGTGCCAGCAGGAGACTAGCGGGGCAAACAGATACGCAGTATTTT.

The chain recombines TRBV6-5 with TRBJ2-3; a weak D match, TRBD1 (6 bases). V shed 4 bases and J shed 0 bases, with 14 bases lying between them. Germline CDR1 reads MNHEY; CDR2 reads SVGAGI. This CDR3 region has 16 residues. CDR3 sequence: CASSFRTARSTDTQYF. The CDR3, as DNA: TGTGCCAGCAGTTTTCGGACAGCAAGGAGCACAGATACGCAGTATTTT.

This chain links TRBV29-1 with TRBJ2-6, with a tentative D call TRBD2 (6 bases). The CDR3 is made up of 16 amino acids. CDR1 is SQVTM, CDR2 ANQGSEA, per germline. V was cut by 4 bases and J by 0 bases, with 13 bases left in between. CDR3 coding DNA: TGCAGCGTTGCGCGGGACGTCGACTCTGGGGCCAACGTCCTGACTTTC. This sequence encodes CSVARDVDSGANVLTF.

The V gene is TRBV18, the J gene TRBJ2-2; D is unclear. V lost 2 bases and J 6 bases, leaving 10 bases between the germline ends. Germline CDR1 reads KGHSH; CDR2 reads LQKENI. This CDR3 is 14 amino acids long. The CDR3 nucleotides read TGTGCCAGCTCACCATCCTCGAGAGCCGGGGAGCTGTTTTTT. It yields the protein CASSPSSRAGELFF.

This clone has more than one count but fewer than ten. The J gene is TRBJ2-1, the V gene TRBV9; unclear D gene. Trimming left V 0 bases short and J 0 bases short, with 4 bases between. The CDR3 has 14 residues. The germline CDR1 and CDR2 sequences are SGDLS and YYNGEE. The CDR3 nucleotides are TGTGCCAGCAGCGTAGATAGCTCCTACAATGAGCAGTTCTTC. This translates into CASSVDSSYNEQFF. The full variable domain, its missing parts supplied by reference TRBV9 and TRBJ2-1, is DSGVTQTPKHLITATGQRVTLRCSPRSGDLSVYWYQQSLDQGLQFLIQYYNGEERAKGNILERFSAQQFPDLHSELNLSSLELGDSALYFCASSVDSSYNEQFFGPGTRLTVL.

The rearrangement joins TRBV28 to TRBJ1-1; perhaps TRBD1 as D (5 bases). CDR3 length: 13 amino acids. V was cut by 6 bases and J by 1 base, with 9 bases left in between. Looked up from germline, CDR1 is MDHEN and CDR2 is SYDVKM. The CDR3 DNA reads TGTGCCAGCAGGAGGACACCGAACACTGAAGCTTTCTTT. Its translation is CASRRTPNTEAFF.

In DNA form, the CDR3 reads TGTGCCAGCAGTTCAGGGGGGAACATTCAGTACTTC. Its protein product is CASSSGGNIQYF. V usage is TRBV28 and J usage is TRBJ2-4; possibly TRBD1 for D (7 bases). Trimming took off 4 bases at V and 7 bases at J, with 8 bases between the two ends. The length of the CDR3 is 12 residues. Germline V gene sequence: CDR1 MDHEN, CDR2 SYDVKM.